These 9 T cell receptor beta chains were all obtained from the same sample, sequenced in a study of PD-1 blockade in classical Hodgkin lymphoma. Relapse was seen in all patients after autologous stem cell transplantation, and brentuximab vedotin exposure was variable. Sequenced by immunoSEQ multiplex PCR; TCRdb stores in-frame clones only, minus some. The sample shows about 98,000 clones, around nine tenths of them seen only once. The sample here was peripheral blood mononuclear cells (PBMCs), taken at baseline. The origin of the receptors is a human donor with classical Hodgkin lymphoma.

The V gene is TRBV5-1, the J gene TRBJ1-5; D is uncertain. CDR3 length: 15 residues. Germline V gives CDR1 SGHRS, CDR2 YFSETQ. With 2 bases removed from V and 5 bases from J, the gap between germline ends came to 14 bases. In nucleotides, the CDR3 is TGCGCCAGCAGCTTCGAGTCACAAGGCGATCAGCCCCAGCATTTT. This translates into CASSFESQGDQPQHF.

This rearrangement joins TRBV10-3 to TRBJ2-5; tentative D call: TRBD1 (6 bases). Germline V gene data show CDR1 as ENHRY and CDR2 as SYGVKD. The CDR3 covers 15 residues. The germline V and J ends were trimmed by 5 bases and 2 bases, with 15 bases remaining between them. In nucleotides, the CDR3 is TGTGCCATCAGTAAATCCGACGACAGGCAAGAGACCCAGTACTTC. Translating gives CAISKSDDRQETQYF.

This chain uses TRBV9 with TRBJ2-1; maybe TRBD2 (7 bases). Trimming took 4 bases from V and 7 from J, leaving 18 bases between them. This CDR3 is built from 15 residues. Germline V gene data show CDR1 as SGDLS and CDR2 as YYNGEE. The CDR3 sequence: CASSPRAGEGNEQFF. For the CDR3, the DNA is TGTGCCAGCAGCCCCCGGGCAGGGGAGGGAAATGAGCAGTTCTTC.

This chain uses TRBV7-8 with TRBJ2-2; no definite D call. Trimming cost V 5 bases and J 5 bases, with 9 bases left between them. The CDR3 length is 13 residues. Germline V gene data show CDR1 as SGHVS and CDR2 as FQNEAQ. CDR3 sequence: CASSAYQTGELFF. In DNA, the CDR3 is TGTGCCAGCAGCGCCTACCAAACCGGGGAGCTGTTTTTT.

V and J are TRBV6-5 and TRBJ1-2; D call uncertain. Germline lookup yields CDR1 MNHEY and CDR2 SVGAGI. V was clipped by 8 bases and J by 8 bases, with 15 bases between them. The CDR3 sequence is 12 residues long. The CDR3 region is CASGTSSRGYTF. CDR3 DNA: TGTGCCAGCGGAACAAGCTCAAGGGGCTACACCTTC.

V usage is TRBV10-1 and J usage is TRBJ2-1; the D is unclear. The CDR3 is 14 residues long. V lost 6 bases to trimming and J lost 8 bases, with 17 bases between them. Germline CDR1 WNHNN, CDR2 SYGVQD (reference sequence). CDR3 nucleotides: TGCGCCAGCAGAGCAAGCCCTTTGGGCGATGAGCAGTTCTTC. Protein: CASRASPLGDEQFF.

The J gene is TRBJ2-7, the V gene TRBV29-1, with a possible D match to TRBD1 (6 bases). The germline V gene has CDR1 SQVTM and CDR2 ANQGSEA. Trimming pared 7 bases from V and 1 base from J, leaving 14 bases between. CDR3 length: 13 amino acids. CDR3 nucleotide sequence: TGCAGCGCTTGTGCTACAGGGTCCTACGAGCAGTACTTC. Residues: CSACATGSYEQYF.

This rearrangement joins TRBV6-1 to TRBJ2-3; 10 bases agree with TRBD2. The CDR3 has 14 amino acids. The germline CDR1 and CDR2 sequences are MNHNS and SASEGT. V lost 7 bases to trimming and J lost 4 bases; unmatched junction nucleotides: 5. In DNA form, the CDR3 reads TGTGCCAGCACCCGGCTAGCGGGAGCAGATACGCAGTATTTT. Protein sequence: CASTRLAGADTQYF.

The gene calls are TRBV6-4 and TRBJ1-1; TRBD1 might be the D (5 bases). V was pared by 6 bases and J by 1 base, with 21 bases between. From germline, CDR1 is MRHNA and CDR2 SNTAGT. CDR3 length equals 17 residues. For the CDR3, the DNA is TGTGCCAGCAGACAGGAGCGCGGTCCGCCGCAGAACACTGAAGCTTTCTTT. Amino acid sequence: CASRQERGPPQNTEAFF.